Presented here are 5 T cell receptor beta chains from one specimen sequenced in a study of T cell repertoires in cytomegalovirus infection. Their target antigens are unknown. Using its own MiXCR run on the reads, TCRdb lists one record per CDR3 protein. The sample comprises a few hundred thousand distinct CDR3 sequences, approximately 40% of which are singletons, and about 41% rests with the top ten. Sequenced material: cultured PBMCs, taken from culture after CMV antigen stimulation. The receptors were gathered from a human donor in good health (CMV status not recorded). Some clones in this sample may be carry-over from other donors' samples.

The table lists this clonotype with many counts. The chain carries TRBV7-2 and TRBJ2-7, with TRBD2 identical over 9 bases. Germline trimming cut 5 bases from V and 1 base from J; bases unmatched to any gene: 6. Germline V gene sequence: CDR1 SGHTA, CDR2 FQGNSA. This CDR3 contains 15 residues. CDR3 sequence (DNA): TGTGCCAGCAGCCCCCGACTAGCGGATTCCTACGAGCAGTACTTC. Its protein is CASSPRLADSYEQYF.

This clonotype has more than one count but fewer than ten. This chain connects TRBV7-2 to TRBJ1-1; D gene ambiguous. Germline CDR1 reads SGHTA; CDR2 reads FQGNSA. Trimming cost V 0 bases and J 1 base, with 12 bases left between them. The CDR3 is 16 residues long. The CDR3 sequence is CASSLANLPSNTEAFF. The CDR3 DNA reads as TGTGCCAGCAGCTTAGCGAACCTTCCTTCGAACACTGAAGCTTTCTTT.

The genes are TRBV2 and TRBJ2-5; 10 nucleotides align to TRBD1. The CDR3 has 13 residues. Germline V gene lookup returns CDR1 SNHLY and CDR2 FYNNEI. V was clipped by 8 bases and J by 4 bases; unmatched bases: 4. CDR3 DNA: TGTGCCAGCGGGGACAGGGGTTTAGAGACCCAGTACTTC. Residues: CASGDRGLETQYF.

This clonotype was observed a handful of times. This CDR3 reads CASSPGRGHLPYNEQFF. CDR3 nucleotides: TGTGCCAGCAGCCCTGGCCGGGGCCACCTTCCCTACAATGAGCAGTTCTTC. V and J are TRBV11-2 and TRBJ2-1, with D possibly being TRBD1 or TRBD2 (5 bases each). This CDR3 has 17 amino acids. The V gene lost 5 bases and the J gene lost 2 bases, with 19 bases spanning the gap. The germline gives CDR1 SGHAT, CDR2 FQNNGV. The whole variable domain, remainder taken from reference TRBV11-2 and TRBJ2-1, is EAGVAQSPRYKIIEKRQSVAFWCNPISGHATLYWYQQILGQGPKLLIQFQNNGVVDDSQLPKDRFSAERLKGVDSTLKIQPAKLEDSAVYLCASSPGRGHLPYNEQFFGPGTRLTVL.

In its sample, this clonotype was seen a few times. The chain joins TRBV7-9 to TRBJ2-7; a possible D gene is TRBD2 (8 bases). Trimming left V 1 base short and J 5 bases short, with 15 bases between. There are 15 residues in the CDR3. In germline, CDR1 is SEHNR, CDR2 FQNEAQ (reference sequence). The CDR3 DNA reads as TGTGCCAGCAGCTTAGTAGCGGGACAGCGTGACGAGCAGTACTTC. Translated, it gives CASSLVAGQRDEQYF. Filled out from reference TRBV7-9 and TRBJ2-7, the complete variable domain reads DTGVSQNPRHKITKRGQNVTFRCDPISEHNRLYWYRQTLGQGPEFLTYFQNEAQLEKSRLLSDRFSAERPKGSFSTLEIQRTEQGDSAMYLCASSLVAGQRDEQYFGPGTRLTVT.